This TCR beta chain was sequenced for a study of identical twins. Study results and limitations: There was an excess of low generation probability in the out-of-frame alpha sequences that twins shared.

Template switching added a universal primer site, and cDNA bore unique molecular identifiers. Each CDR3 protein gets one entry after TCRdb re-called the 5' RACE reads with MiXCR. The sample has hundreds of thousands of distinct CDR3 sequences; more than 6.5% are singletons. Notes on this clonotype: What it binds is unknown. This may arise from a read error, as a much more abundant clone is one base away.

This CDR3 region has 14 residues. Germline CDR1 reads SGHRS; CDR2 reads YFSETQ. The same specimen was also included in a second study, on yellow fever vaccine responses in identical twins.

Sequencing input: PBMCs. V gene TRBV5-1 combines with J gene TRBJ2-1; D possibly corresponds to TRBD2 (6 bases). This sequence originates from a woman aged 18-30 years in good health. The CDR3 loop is CAGSLEWGDNEQFF. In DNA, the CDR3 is TGCGCCGGCAGCTTGGAATGGGGGGACAATGAGCAGTTCTTC.